This TCR beta chain came from a study of human T cells and chemical hapten exposure. Study in general: Sensitization involved placing 2% DPC onto a 2 cm by 2 cm region of upper inner arm skin. Variation in per-sample TCR yields came mainly from small pooled library volume differences. DPC 0.01% went on the upper back by patch test, with reading at 6 days.

Time point specified: pre-sensitization, week 0. This sample's treatment: therapeutic diphenylcyclopropenone sensitization with weekly scalp DPC. The library attached unique molecular identifiers to individual cDNA molecules. TCRdb analysed the RACE reads with MiXCR anew, one entry per CDR3 protein. The sample has about 120,000 distinct CDR3 sequences, roughly 13% seen once; the top ten hold approximately 3%. The CDR3 loop spans 14 amino acids. Germline assignment: CDR1 KGHDR and CDR2 SFDVKD. Trimming at V came to 9 bases and at J to 2 bases, leaving 6 bases not matched to a gene. The source of this sequence is a young woman with alopecia areata. Some clones in this sample may be carry-over from other donors' samples. The sequencing used whole blood, collected in connection with sensitization to the hapten diphenylcyclopropenone (DPC). The rearrangement joins TRBV24-1 to TRBJ1-1; TRBD1 matches 9 bases. The CDR3 sequence: CATSGTGINTEAFF. For the CDR3, the DNA is TGTGCCACCTCCGGGACAGGGATTAACACTGAAGCTTTCTTT.